What follows are 4 T cell receptor beta chains derived from one specimen sequenced in a study of control samples from healthy donors and cancer patients. Assay: immunoSEQ multiplex PCR; the TCRdb copy retains only in-frame clones and omits some. The data contain about 160,000 clones, approximately 90% of them singletons. Sequencing was done on a sample of blood. These receptors were collected from a man under 40 in good health.

The V gene is TRBV5-5, the J gene TRBJ2-2; D uncertain. The CDR3 loop spans 14 amino acids. CDR1 and CDR2 from the germline V gene are SGHKS and YYEKEE (reference sequence). The germline V and J ends were trimmed by 2 bases and 0 bases, with 5 bases remaining between them. CDR3 protein: CASSFRPNTGELFF. The CDR3 DNA reads TGTGCCAGCAGCTTTAGGCCGAACACCGGGGAGCTGTTTTTT.

The rearrangement uses TRBV9 and TRBJ2-4, with a tentative D call TRBD2 (5 bases). The germline V and J ends were trimmed by 3 bases and 0 bases, with 13 bases remaining between them. This CDR3 is 16 amino acids long. CDR1 and CDR2 from the germline V gene are SGDLS and YYNGEE. The CDR3 DNA is TGTGCCAGCAGCGCTGGGCCAGGACTAGCCAAAAACATTCAGTACTTC. Translating it yields CASSAGPGLAKNIQYF.

The chain links TRBV19 to TRBJ1-6; D may be TRBD1 (6 bases). The CDR3 runs 12 residues. Between the trimmed V and J ends, which lost 4 bases and 17 bases, there was a span of 15 bases. Germline V gives CDR1 LNHDA, CDR2 SQIVND (reference sequence). CDR3 sequence (DNA): TGTGCCAGTAGTACCTCCGGGACACGGTTCCACTTT. Residues: CASSTSGTRFHF.

This clone was observed a single time. Here the CDR3 DNA reads TGTGCCAGCAGTTACGGCGGGGGGCGGTACGAGCAGTACTTC. Amino acid sequence: CASSYGGGRYEQYF. The chain carries TRBV6-5 and TRBJ2-7; 8 bases match TRBD2. This CDR3 is 14 amino acids long. V gave up 2 bases and J gave up 4 bases; unmatched junction bases: 4. From germline, CDR1 is MNHEY and CDR2 SVGAGI.